The 6 T cell receptor beta chains below were found in one sample sequenced in a study of cytomegalovirus exposure and HLA in healthy donors. In the PCR, 60 Vbeta and 13 Jbeta primers were used. Produced via immunoSEQ multiplex PCR; TCRdb's table is partial and in-frame only. The sample carries under 200,000 clones, 70% to 80% recorded once. Material for sequencing was PBMCs. These TCRs come from a woman aged 25 to 45 in good health and CMV-seropositive.

CDR3 coding DNA: TGTGCCAGCAGTGAATTGGGCAGAACTAATGAAAAACTGTTTTTT. Protein product: CASSELGRTNEKLFF. The chain is built from TRBV2 and TRBJ1-4; no clear D gene. The V gene's germline CDR1 is SNHLY and CDR2 FYNNEI. This CDR3 is 15 amino acids long. Trimming removed 2 bases at V and 1 base at J, with 8 bases between.

The V call is TRBV2, the J call TRBJ1-1; weak D call: TRBD1 (5 bases). CDR1 and CDR2 (germline): SNHLY, FYNNEI. The CDR3 extends over 16 amino acids. With 2 bases removed from V and 9 bases from J, the gap between germline ends came to 22 bases. The chain's CDR3 is CASSELRGRGLFKAFF. DNA of the CDR3: TGTGCCAGCAGTGAATTGCGGGGACGTGGATTGTTTAAAGCTTTCTTT.

The rearrangement links TRBV6-6 to TRBJ1-1; D gene unclear. CDR1 and CDR2 (germline): MNHNY, SVGAGI (reference sequence). This CDR3 contains 13 residues. Trimming removed 2 bases from V and 3 bases from J, with 7 bases in between. The CDR3 region has the DNA TGTGCCAGCAGTTACCTTCGAGACACTGAAGCTTTCTTT. It codes for CASSYLRDTEAFF.

V and J are TRBV19 and TRBJ2-2; no firm D call. Germline V gene sequence: CDR1 LNHDA, CDR2 SQIVND (reference sequence). The CDR3 runs to 12 residues. V lost 5 bases and J 2 bases, leaving 3 bases between the germline ends. The CDR3 protein is CASSPNTGELFF. The CDR3 DNA is TGTGCCAGTAGTCCTAACACCGGGGAGCTGTTTTTT.

This clone has only a few counts. The V and J genes are TRBV10-3 and TRBJ1-5; the match to TRBD1 covers 9 bases. Germline CDR1 and CDR2: ENHRY and SYGVKD. Trimming took 6 bases from V and 5 from J; bases not matched to a gene: 5. The CDR3 loop spans 14 amino acids. As DNA, the CDR3 is TGTGCCATCAGGGGACAGGGAGCCGATCAGCCCCAGCATTTT. Its translation: CAIRGQGADQPQHF.

CDR3 in amino acids: CASSLTEGETQYF. The CDR3 DNA is TGTGCCAGCAGTTTAACGGAGGGAGAGACCCAGTACTTC. The chain is built from TRBV28 and TRBJ2-5; maybe TRBD2 (6 bases). Germline CDR1 MDHEN, CDR2 SYDVKM. Between the trimmed V and J ends, which lost 2 bases and 4 bases, there was a span of 8 bases. This CDR3 has 13 amino acids.